The next 18 T cell receptor beta chains were all read from a single sample in a study of PD-L1 blockade in urothelial cancer. As for time point: peripheral blood 6 weeks after treatment start. TCRdb keeps only in-frame clones here, not all; method: immunoSEQ multiplex PCR. The table lists about 120,000 clones, roughly 90% of them singletons, with over 1.5% in the top ten. This specimen consisted of PBMCs, obtained around atezolizumab (anti-PD-L1) treatment. These TCRs come from a man between 60 and 75 years old with urothelial cancer.

V usage is TRBV14 and J usage is TRBJ2-5; TRBD2 agrees at 10 bases. Germline V gene lookup returns CDR1 SGHDN and CDR2 FVKESK. The CDR3 is 15 residues long. V dropped 0 bases and J dropped 5; count of bases not matched to a gene: 3. CDR3 residues: CASSQDLAGVETQYF. Written as DNA, the CDR3 is TGTGCCAGCAGCCAAGACCTAGCGGGAGTGGAGACCCAGTACTTC.

This rearrangement joins TRBV7-2 to TRBJ1-4; D not resolved. The CDR3 spans 14 residues. Trimming took off 3 bases at V and 7 bases at J, with 12 bases between the two ends. Germline CDR1 reads SGHTA; CDR2 reads FQGNSA. The CDR3 DNA reads TGTGCCAGCAGCTTCCCACCCCCGGGTGAAAAACTGTTTTTT. Encoded protein: CASSFPPPGEKLFF. Complete variable domain (other parts from reference TRBV7-2 and TRBJ1-4): GAGVSQSPSNKVTEKGKDVELRCDPISGHTALYWYRQSLGQGLEFLIYFQGNSAPDKSGLPSDRFSAERTGGSVSTLTIQRTQQEDSAVYLCASSFPPPGEKLFFGSGTQLSVL.

This rearrangement joins TRBV11-3 to TRBJ2-1; TRBD2 agrees at 9 bases. J was trimmed by 10 bases and V by 1 base; bases with no gene match: 11. The V gene's germline CDR1 is SGHNT and CDR2 YENEEA. The CDR3 is 16 residues long. For the CDR3, the DNA is TGTGCCAGCAGCTTAGGGGTAGCGGGAGTTGGTAGGGAGCAGTTCTTC. Residues: CASSLGVAGVGREQFF. The full variable domain, rest sourced from reference TRBV11-3 and TRBJ2-1, is EAGVVQSPRYKIIEKKQPVAFWCNPISGHNTLYWYLQNLGQGPELLIRYENEEAVDDSQLPKDRFSAERLKGVDSTLKIQPAELGDSAVYLCASSLGVAGVGREQFFGPGTRLTVL.

The rearrangement links TRBV30 to TRBJ2-5; D may be TRBD2 (6 bases). CDR1 and CDR2 from the germline V gene are GTSNPN and SVGIG (reference sequence). The CDR3 covers 13 residues. V was shortened by 5 bases and J by 2 bases, with 12 bases between the two germline ends. CDR3: CAWEQRAQETQYF. The DNA of the CDR3 is TGTGCCTGGGAGCAGCGGGCACAAGAGACCCAGTACTTC. Looking up the rest from reference TRBV30 and TRBJ2-5 gives the full variable domain: SQTIHQWPATLVQPVGSPLSLECTVEGTSNPNLYWYRQAAGRGLQLLFYSVGIGQISSEVPQNLSASRPQDRQFILSSKKLLLSDSGFYLCAWEQRAQETQYFGPGTRLLVL.

The chain links TRBV20-1 to TRBJ2-2, with a tentative D call TRBD1 (5 bases). The CDR3 totals 11 residues. Germline assignment: CDR1 DFQATT and CDR2 SNEGSKA (reference sequence). Trimming pared 3 bases from V and 9 bases from J, leaving 8 bases between. Written as DNA, the CDR3 is TGCAGTGCTAGGACAGCGAGGGAGCTGTTTTTT. The encoded protein is CSARTARELFF.

This clone has a single count. The gene calls are TRBV6-1 and TRBJ2-7; D is perhaps TRBD2 (7 bases). With 7 bases removed from V and 5 bases from J, the gap between germline ends came to 18 bases. Germline V gene data show CDR1 as MNHNS and CDR2 as SASEGT. This CDR3 spans 14 amino acids. This chain's CDR3 is CASTKRGGEDEQYF. The CDR3 nucleotides are TGTGCCAGCACCAAGAGGGGGGGAGAAGACGAGCAGTACTTC.

CDR3 amino acids: CASSPGARDRVVGYTF. Written as DNA, the CDR3 is TGCGCCAGCAGCCCGGGGGCGCGGGACAGGGTGGTTGGCTACACCTTC. The rearrangement links TRBV5-1 to TRBJ1-2; TRBD1 aligns across 9 bases. J lost 7 bases, V lost 4 bases, and 14 bases had no gene match. CDR1 SGHRS and CDR2 YFSETQ come from the germline V gene. The CDR3 extends over 16 amino acids.

The genes are TRBV10-3 and TRBJ2-3; D is unresolved. V gave up 2 bases and J gave up 0 bases, with 6 bases separating them. Germline CDR1 and CDR2: ENHRY and SYGVKD. The CDR3 totals 14 residues. For the CDR3, the DNA is TGTGCCATCAGTGAGGGAGCTAGCACAGATACGCAGTATTTT. It codes for CAISEGASTDTQYF.

About this clone itself: The junction and the germline gene differ at one end; a read error may be behind it. The gene calls are TRBV7-7 and TRBJ1-5; possibly TRBD1 for D (5 bases). The germline V gene has CDR1 SSHAT and CDR2 FNYEAQ (reference sequence). The CDR3 is made up of 17 amino acids. The CDR3 here is CASSYRRGRNSNQPQHF. The CDR3 bases are TGTGCTAGCAGCTATAGGCGGGGACGGAATAGCAATCAGCCCCAGCATTTT.

J is TRBJ2-1 and V is TRBV5-1; 16 nucleotides line up with TRBD2. Trimming took 7 bases from V and 7 from J; bases not matched to a gene: 14. The CDR3 runs 18 residues. Germline V gene lookup returns CDR1 SGHRS and CDR2 YFSETQ. CDR3: CASQWRPGLAGGHNEQFF. In nucleotides, the CDR3 is TGCGCCAGCCAGTGGAGACCGGGACTAGCGGGAGGGCATAATGAGCAGTTCTTC.

CDR3 in DNA: TGTGCCAGCGCTCTAGCGGGGGGGCCTGAGACCCAGTACTTC. It specifies CASALAGGPETQYF. J is TRBJ2-5 and V is TRBV6-5; 12 bases fit TRBD2. The CDR3 is made up of 14 amino acids. V was clipped by 8 bases and J by 5 bases; unmatched bases: 6. Germline V CDR1 and CDR2: MNHEY, SVGAGI.

CDR3 nucleotides: TGTGCCAGCAGCCAGGGACAGGGGAGAGTCGCCGGGGAGCTGTTTTTT. As protein: CASSQGQGRVAGELFF. The chain joins TRBV5-4 to TRBJ2-2; 10 bases fit TRBD1. The CDR3 consists of 16 residues. V shed 4 bases and J 6 bases; nucleotides not matched to a gene: 9. CDR1 SGHNT and CDR2 YYREEE come from the germline V gene (reference sequence).

The rearrangement uses TRBV20-1 and TRBJ2-5; perhaps TRBD2 as D (5 bases). Germline values: CDR1 DFQATT, CDR2 SNEGSKA (reference sequence). CDR3 size: 11 residues. The CDR3 loop is CSHSGQETQYF. Here the CDR3 DNA reads TGCAGCCACAGCGGCCAAGAGACCCAGTACTTC.

The chain is built from TRBV5-1 and TRBJ2-2; D gene ambiguous. Germline CDR1 and CDR2: SGHRS and YFSETQ. Trimming stripped 0 bases from V and 2 bases from J, with 8 bases between. This CDR3 comprises 15 residues. CDR3: CASSLVSVNTGELFF. The CDR3, as DNA: TGCGCCAGCAGCTTGGTCTCCGTAAACACCGGGGAGCTGTTTTTT.

The chain uses TRBV30 and TRBJ2-1; 8 bases are a match to TRBD2. This CDR3 comprises 15 residues. Germline CDR1 and CDR2: GTSNPN and SVGIG (reference sequence). V was pared by 1 base and J by 10 bases, with 12 bases of the junction left unmatched. CDR3 in DNA: TGTGCCTGGAGTGGTAGCGGGAAGCCGCGGTGGGAGCAGTTCTTC. This sequence encodes CAWSGSGKPRWEQFF.

V usage is TRBV5-1 and J usage is TRBJ2-2, with 7 bases fitting TRBD1. J gave up 6 bases and V 2 bases, and 4 bases lay outside the gene matches. Germline V gene lookup returns CDR1 SGHRS and CDR2 YFSETQ. The CDR3 has 14 residues. The CDR3 DNA follows: TGCGCCAGCAGCTTCGAAGGGGGCTCCGGGGAGCTGTTTTTT. It is translated as CASSFEGGSGELFF.

This chain joins TRBV7-6 and TRBJ1-1, with 8 nucleotides matching TRBD1. CDR3 length equals 14 residues. V shed 5 bases, J shed 3 bases, and the junction held 5 bases outside the gene matches. Germline V lookup: CDR1 SGHVS, CDR2 FNYEAQ. DNA for the CDR3: TGTGCCAGCAGCCACGGACAGGGTTACACTGAAGCTTTCTTT. It yields the protein CASSHGQGYTEAFF.

This clone has just one count. V gene TRBV2 combines with J gene TRBJ1-1; D perhaps matches TRBD1 (6 bases). Trimming cost V 1 base and J 0 bases, with 12 bases left between them. The CDR3 sequence is 16 residues long. Germline CDR1 is SNHLY and CDR2 is FYNNEI. Here the CDR3 reads CASSEGGGGLNTEAFF. The CDR3 DNA is TGTGCCAGCAGTGAAGGCGGGGGCGGATTGAACACTGAAGCTTTCTTT.